The clone carrying this TCR beta chain was seen repeatedly, ten times or more. Its matching antigen is unknown. RNA transcripts gave rise to amplified TCR beta CDR3 regions. When the TCR CDR3 underwent first-round RT-PCR, the HTBI primer set was used. Each CDR3 protein gets one entry after TCRdb re-called the multiplex PCR reads with MiXCR. The table shows a few hundred thousand distinct CDR3 sequences, with around 14% occurring only once. Stable Graves' hyperthyroidism meant no ophthalmopathy progression within 18 months. This record belongs to a study of T cells in Graves' hyperthyroidism and ophthalmopathy. Study at large: Before any treatment, at initial diagnosis, peripheral blood was collected. Study observations and caveats: Within blood appeared most thyroid clonotypes that had expanded above 0.001.

Sequencing was carried out using blood. The TCR sequence derives from a woman aged 30 to 39 with Graves' hyperthyroidism.

The CDR3: CASSETGGYTEAFF. CDR3 nucleotides: TGTGCCAGCAGTGAGACAGGAGGCTACACTGAAGCTTTCTTT. This chain links TRBV6-1 with TRBJ1-1; a weak D match, TRBD1 (6 bases). Trimming removed 3 bases from V and 3 bases from J, with 11 bases in between. The CDR3 has 14 residues. Germline CDR1 reads MNHNS; CDR2 reads SASEGT.